Listed here are 29 T cell receptor beta chains from one sample, sequenced in a study of Graves' ophthalmopathy and Graves' hyperthyroidism. The TCR beta CDR3 regions underwent amplification from RNA transcripts. First-round RT-PCR relied on HTBI primers, and a second-round multiplex PCR came next. MiXCR was run by TCRdb on the multiplex PCR reads, yielding one entry per CDR3 protein. Of fewer than 600,000 distinct CDR3 sequences listed, approximately 14% are singletons. Sample: blood. The source of these receptors is a woman in her twenties or thirties with Graves' ophthalmopathy.

This clonotype was observed a handful of times. The genes are TRBV5-6 and TRBJ2-5, with D perhaps matching TRBD1 (6 bases). V gave up 1 base and J gave up 2 bases, with 27 bases separating them. The CDR3 is 20 residues long. Germline V gene data show CDR1 as SGHDT and CDR2 as YYEEEE. In nucleotides, the CDR3 is TGTGCCAGCAGCTTGAGTTATCTTCAGTTGGGGGCGTCGGGGCAAGAGACCCAGTACTTC. Translating it yields CASSLSYLQLGASGQETQYF.

Comment on this clonotype: A read error is possible here, since a much larger clone lies one base away. The rearrangement links TRBV29-1 to TRBJ2-7; D is ambiguous. Germline values: CDR1 SQVTM, CDR2 ANQGSEA. V lost 0 bases, J lost 1 base, and 10 bases lay in between. CDR3 length: 14 amino acids. The DNA of the CDR3 is TGCAGCGTTGAAGATCCGGCGGTTTCCTACGAGCAGTACGTC. This encodes CSVEDPAVSYEQYV.

This clonotype was counted many times. V gene TRBV11-2 combines with J gene TRBJ1-3; D unresolved. The CDR3 contains 16 residues. Deletions cut 0 bases from V and 0 bases from J, with 9 bases between. Looked up from germline, CDR1 is SGHAT and CDR2 is FQNNGV. CDR3 region: CASSLDRESSGNTIYF. The DNA of the CDR3 is TGTGCCAGCAGCTTAGATCGGGAGAGCTCTGGAAACACCATATATTTT.

This clonotype was detected only a few times. This rearrangement joins TRBV30 to TRBJ2-2; D is ambiguous. The ends were cut back, 4 bases at V and 0 bases at J, with 9 bases in the middle. CDR1 is GTSNPN, CDR2 SVGIG, per germline (reference sequence). The CDR3 runs 14 residues. The CDR3 bases are TGTGCCTGGACCAAAGGCCCGAACACCGGGGAGCTGTTTTTT. This translates into CAWTKGPNTGELFF.

This clonotype occurred many times. The chain couples TRBV6-5 to TRBJ2-2; TRBD1 matches 7 bases. The CDR3 has 17 residues. Germline V gene lookup returns CDR1 MNHEY and CDR2 SVGAGI. With 4 bases clipped from V and 4 bases from J, the junction kept 12 bases outside the gene matches. The CDR3 DNA reads TGTGCCAGCAGTTCGTCGGGACAGCTCTTGGGCACCGGGGAGCTGTTTTTT. Translating it yields CASSSSGQLLGTGELFF.

At least ten counts were recorded for this clonotype. V gene TRBV7-2 combines with J gene TRBJ1-5, with D hard to call. V was pared by 2 bases and J by 1 base, with 6 bases between. The CDR3 consists of 14 residues. Germline CDR1 and CDR2: SGHTA and FQGNSA. The CDR3 loop is CASSLRASNQPQHF. In nucleotides, the CDR3 is TGTGCCAGCAGCTTAAGGGCCAGCAATCAGCCCCAGCATTTT.

This clonotype was counted ten times or more. This chain joins TRBV7-6 and TRBJ2-5, with D unclear. CDR1 and CDR2 (germline): SGHVS, FNYEAQ. This CDR3 is built from 13 residues. Between the trimmed V and J ends, which lost 5 bases and 2 bases, there was a span of 9 bases. Here the CDR3 DNA reads TGTGCCAGCAGCCAAAGACAACAAGAGACCCAGTACTTC. This sequence encodes CASSQRQQETQYF.

This clonotype was counted many times. The V call is TRBV7-9, the J call TRBJ2-7; the D is unclear. The germline V and J ends were trimmed by 1 base and 3 bases, with 13 bases remaining between them. This CDR3 comprises 15 residues. Looked up from germline, CDR1 is SEHNR and CDR2 is FQNEAQ (reference sequence). The CDR3 loop reads CASSLGVGTHYEQYF. In DNA, the CDR3 is TGTGCCAGCAGCTTAGGGGTGGGAACCCACTACGAGCAGTACTTC.

This clonotype was counted ten times or more. The chain uses TRBV7-2 and TRBJ1-2; 7 bases map to TRBD1. The CDR3 has 13 residues. V was pared by 5 bases and J by 8 bases, with 8 bases of the junction left unmatched. CDR1 SGHTA and CDR2 FQGNSA come from the germline V gene. The CDR3 protein is CASSRDSSSGYTF. The CDR3 nucleotides are TGTGCCAGCAGCCGGGACAGTTCCAGCGGCTACACCTTC.

This clonotype was seen repeatedly, ten times or more. V usage is TRBV6-1 and J usage is TRBJ1-1; D is undetermined. The germline V gene has CDR1 MNHNS and CDR2 SASEGT. The CDR3 runs 12 residues. The CDR3 DNA sequence: TGTGCTGGGTGGGAGAGGAACACTGAAGCTTTCTTT. Protein product: CAGWERNTEAFF.

In its sample, this clonotype was seen many times. CDR3: CASSEVSENTEAFF. The DNA of the CDR3 is TGTGCCAGCAGTGAAGTATCGGAGAACACTGAAGCTTTCTTT. The genes are TRBV6-1 and TRBJ1-1; no firm D call. The CDR3 spans 14 residues. Looked up from germline, CDR1 is MNHNS and CDR2 is SASEGT. Trimming took 1 base from V and 1 from J, leaving 7 bases between them.

The sample holds a few counts of this clonotype. The V gene is TRBV6-1, the J gene TRBJ1-5; D unresolved. CDR1 MNHNS and CDR2 SASEGT come from the germline V gene. This CDR3 contains 15 residues. The ends were cut back, 3 bases at V and 6 bases at J, with 15 bases in the middle. CDR3 in amino acids: CASSDDRAFGQPQHF. The CDR3 DNA follows: TGTGCCAGCAGTGACGACCGTGCCTTCGGTCAGCCCCAGCATTTT.

This clonotype was counted ten times or more. V usage is TRBV12-5 and J usage is TRBJ2-5; D is unclear. CDR1 is LGHNT and CDR2 is FRNRAP in the germline V gene. Deletions cut 6 bases from V and 2 bases from J, with 4 bases between. There are 11 residues in the CDR3. The CDR3 sequence is CASGRQETQYF. CDR3 DNA: TGTGCTAGTGGCCGACAAGAGACCCAGTACTTC.

This clonotype showed up many times. CDR3 loop: CASSLRSPGTGELFF. The CDR3 DNA reads as TGTGCCAGCAGTTTACGGTCACCGGGCACCGGGGAGCTGTTTTTT. The chain couples TRBV27 to TRBJ2-2; no clear D gene. The CDR3 is made up of 15 amino acids. Germline assignment: CDR1 MNHEY and CDR2 SMNVEV (reference sequence). V was clipped by 2 bases and J by 4 bases, with 11 bases between them.

This clonotype was seen repeatedly, ten times or more. This may stem from a read error, because a much larger clone lies one nucleotide away. V gene TRBV12-3 or TRBV12-4 combines with J gene TRBJ2-5; D uncertain. This CDR3 has 11 amino acids. This CDR3 is CVSSFVETQYF. Here the CDR3 DNA reads TGTGTCAGCAGTTTCGTGGAGACCCAGTACTTC.

The table lists this clonotype with many counts. V and J are TRBV12-3 or TRBV12-4 and TRBJ1-1; unclear D gene. There are 15 residues in the CDR3. V was shortened by 5 bases and J by 1 base, with 14 bases between the two germline ends. CDR3 amino acids: CASSQPTVENTEAFF. The CDR3 nucleotides read TGTGCCAGCAGTCAACCCACAGTGGAGAACACTGAAGCTTTCTTT.

At least ten counts were recorded for this clonotype. This chain connects TRBV28 to TRBJ2-7; TRBD2 might be the D (6 bases). The CDR3 loop spans 11 amino acids. Deletions cut 1 base from V and 11 bases from J, with 9 bases between. The germline V gene has CDR1 MDHEN and CDR2 SYDVKM. CDR3 DNA sequence: TGTGCCAGCAGTTTATCTCTAGCGAAGTACTTC. It encodes CASSLSLAKYF.

This clonotype was seen more than once but under ten times. The rearrangement joins TRBV6-1 to TRBJ2-7; 8 bases line up with TRBD1. The V segment lost 8 bases and the J segment 7 bases; nucleotides outside the gene matches: 16. Per germline, CDR1 MNHNS and CDR2 SASEGT. CDR3 length: 15 amino acids. The CDR3 sequence is CASYTDRGRRGEQYF. The DNA for the CDR3 is TGTGCCAGCTATACCGACAGGGGACGACGTGGGGAGCAGTACTTC.

This clonotype occurred many times. The rearrangement joins TRBV2 to TRBJ2-6; D call uncertain. The V gene lost 7 bases and the J gene lost 0 bases, with 7 bases spanning the gap. CDR1 is SNHLY, CDR2 FYNNEI, per germline. This CDR3 has 14 amino acids. CDR3 amino acids: CASTGRSGANVLTF. CDR3 DNA: TGTGCCAGCACCGGACGCTCTGGGGCCAACGTCCTGACTTTC.

The J gene is TRBJ1-5, the V gene TRBV20-1; maybe TRBD1 (6 bases). V was trimmed by 3 bases and J by 1 base, leaving 13 bases between them. The V gene's germline CDR1 is DFQATT and CDR2 SNEGSKA (reference sequence). CDR3 length equals 15 residues. The CDR3 nucleotides are TGCAGTGCTAGGCAAGGTGACAGGAGCAATCAGCCCCAGCATTTT. Residues: CSARQGDRSNQPQHF.

A single count supports this clonotype. This chain joins TRBV6-1 and TRBJ1-5, with D unresolved. With 6 bases removed from V and 0 bases from J, the gap between germline ends came to 18 bases. This CDR3 region has 17 residues. From germline, CDR1 is MNHNS and CDR2 SASEGT. The DNA of the CDR3 is TGTGCCAGCAGCCCCGGCTTCGGGCGGTATAGCAATCAGCCCCAGCATTTT. This gives the protein CASSPGFGRYSNQPQHF.

At least ten counts were recorded for this clonotype. The chain has TRBV28 and TRBJ2-7, with 7 positions matching TRBD2. V lost 5 bases to trimming and J lost 0 bases; unmatched junction nucleotides: 10. The CDR3 has 16 amino acids. Germline assignment: CDR1 MDHEN and CDR2 SYDVKM. The CDR3 reads CASSESSGTYSYEQYF. CDR3 coding DNA: TGTGCCAGCAGTGAATCGAGCGGGACCTACTCCTACGAGCAGTACTTC.

This clonotype was detected ten times or more. This chain joins TRBV6-5 and TRBJ1-5; the match to TRBD1 covers 8 bases. Germline CDR1 and CDR2: MNHEY and SVGAGI. This CDR3 spans 14 amino acids. After removal of 6 bases from V and 6 bases from J, the junction contained 7 bases not matched to a gene. The DNA of the CDR3 is TGTGCCAGCAGCCCGGGACAGGAACCTCAGCCCCAGCATTTT. This sequence encodes CASSPGQEPQPQHF.

This clonotype was counted many times. The rearrangement uses TRBV25-1 and TRBJ1-3, with D uncertain. Germline V gives CDR1 MGHDK, CDR2 SYGVNS. The CDR3 has 13 residues. V lost 0 bases, J lost 4 bases, and 4 bases lay in between. CDR3 DNA: TGTGCCAGCAGTGAATATAAGGGAAACACCATATATTTT. Encoded protein: CASSEYKGNTIYF. Full variable domain (rest looked up from reference TRBV25-1 and TRBJ1-3): EADIYQTPRYLVIGTGKKITLECSQTMGHDKMYWYQQDPGMELHLIHYSYGVNSTEKGDLSSESTVSRIRTEHFPLTLESARPSHTSQYLCASSEYKGNTIYFGEGSWLTVV.

This clonotype was recorded many times. This sequence joins TRBV28 and TRBJ2-5; D tentatively reads TRBD1 or TRBD2 (8 bases each). Germline assignment: CDR1 MDHEN and CDR2 SYDVKM. V was pared by 6 bases and J by 5 bases, with 19 bases between. The CDR3 has 15 amino acids. CDR3 in amino acids: CASSLGQGGGETQYF. CDR3 nucleotide sequence: TGTGCCAGCAGCCTAGGACAGGGCGGGGGGGAGACCCAGTACTTC.

This clonotype appeared many times. The chain couples TRBV29-1 to TRBJ1-5; D possibly corresponds to TRBD1 (5 bases). This CDR3 contains 13 residues. Germline CDR1 SQVTM, CDR2 ANQGSEA. V lost 4 bases and J 2 bases, leaving 9 bases between the germline ends. CDR3 protein: CSVAGGRNQPQHF. CDR3 bases: TGCAGCGTTGCGGGGGGACGCAATCAGCCCCAGCATTTT. The full variable domain, with the rest looked up from reference TRBV29-1 and TRBJ1-5, is SAVISQKPSRDICQRGTSLTIQCQVDSQVTMMFWYRQQPGQSLTLIATANQGSEATYESGFVIDKFPISRPNLTFSTLTVSNMSPEDSSIYLCSVAGGRNQPQHFGDGTRLSIL.

J is TRBJ2-7 and V is TRBV6-1; 9 bases line up with TRBD2. CDR3 length: 15 residues. V dropped 2 bases and J dropped 6; count of bases not matched to a gene: 8. Germline values: CDR1 MNHNS, CDR2 SASEGT. The CDR3: CASSEWASGNLEQYF. Written as DNA, the CDR3 is TGTGCCAGCAGTGAATGGGCTAGCGGGAACCTCGAGCAGTACTTC.

This clonotype has a count of ten or more. The chain is built from TRBV24-1 and TRBJ1-2; D is perhaps TRBD1 (6 bases). V was pared by 4 bases and J by 6 bases, with 14 bases between. Germline V CDR1 and CDR2: KGHDR, SFDVKD. The CDR3 runs 14 residues. The CDR3 DNA is TGTGCCACCAGTGACTCAGACAGGTGGGATGGCTACACCTTC. Translating it yields CATSDSDRWDGYTF.

This clonotype occurred many times. The chain is built from TRBV6-1 and TRBJ1-2, with 8 positions matching TRBD1. V gave up 6 bases and J gave up 3 bases; unmatched junction bases: 6. This CDR3 comprises 14 residues. Germline lookup yields CDR1 MNHNS and CDR2 SASEGT. The CDR3: CASRGDRGYYGYTF. The CDR3 DNA follows: TGTGCCAGCAGAGGCGACAGGGGTTACTATGGCTACACCTTC.